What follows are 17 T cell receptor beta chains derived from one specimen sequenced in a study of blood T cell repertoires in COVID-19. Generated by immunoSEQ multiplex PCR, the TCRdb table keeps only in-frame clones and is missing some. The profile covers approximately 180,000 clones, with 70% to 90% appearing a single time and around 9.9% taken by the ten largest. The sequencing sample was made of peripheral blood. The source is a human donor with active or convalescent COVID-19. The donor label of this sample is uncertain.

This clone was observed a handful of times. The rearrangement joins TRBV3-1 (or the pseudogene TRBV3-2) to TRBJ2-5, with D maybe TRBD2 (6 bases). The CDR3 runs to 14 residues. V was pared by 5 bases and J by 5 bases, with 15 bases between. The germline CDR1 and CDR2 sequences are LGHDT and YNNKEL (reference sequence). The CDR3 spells CASSYGTYGETQYF. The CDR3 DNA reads TGTGCCAGCAGCTATGGGACTTACGGGGAGACCCAGTACTTC.

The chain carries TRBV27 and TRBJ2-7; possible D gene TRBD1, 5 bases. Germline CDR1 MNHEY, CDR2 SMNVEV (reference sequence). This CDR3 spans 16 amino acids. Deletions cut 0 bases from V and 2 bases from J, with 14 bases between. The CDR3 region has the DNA TGTGCCAGCAGTTTATCGTTTGGAACAGGTCCCTACGAGCAGTACTTC. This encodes CASSLSFGTGPYEQYF.

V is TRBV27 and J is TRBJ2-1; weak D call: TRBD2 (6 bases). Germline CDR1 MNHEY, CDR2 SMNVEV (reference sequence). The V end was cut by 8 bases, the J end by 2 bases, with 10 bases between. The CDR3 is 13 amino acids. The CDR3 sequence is CASGGTPYNEQFF. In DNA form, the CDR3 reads TGTGCCAGCGGGGGGACCCCCTACAATGAGCAGTTCTTC.

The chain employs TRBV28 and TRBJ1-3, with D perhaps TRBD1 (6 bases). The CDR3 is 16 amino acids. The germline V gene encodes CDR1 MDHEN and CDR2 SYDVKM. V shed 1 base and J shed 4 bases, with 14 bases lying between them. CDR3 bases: TGTGCCAGCAGTTTATACGACGCAGGGGTAGGAAACACCATATATTTT. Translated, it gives CASSLYDAGVGNTIYF.

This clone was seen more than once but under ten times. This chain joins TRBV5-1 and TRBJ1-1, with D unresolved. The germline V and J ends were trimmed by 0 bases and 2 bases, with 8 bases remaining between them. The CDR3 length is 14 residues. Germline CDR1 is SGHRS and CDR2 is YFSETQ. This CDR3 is CASSLASGNTEAFF. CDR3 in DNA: TGCGCCAGCAGCTTGGCCAGCGGAAACACTGAAGCTTTCTTT.

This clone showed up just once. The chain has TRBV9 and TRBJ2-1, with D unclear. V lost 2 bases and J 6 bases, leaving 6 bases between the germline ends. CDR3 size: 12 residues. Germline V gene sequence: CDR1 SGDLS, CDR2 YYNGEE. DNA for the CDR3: TGTGCCAGCAGCGTTAACACCAATGAGCAGTTCTTC. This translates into CASSVNTNEQFF.

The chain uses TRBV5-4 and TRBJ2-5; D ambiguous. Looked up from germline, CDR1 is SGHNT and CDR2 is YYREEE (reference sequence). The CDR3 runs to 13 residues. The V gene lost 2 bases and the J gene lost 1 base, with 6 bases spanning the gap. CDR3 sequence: CASSLTLQETQYF. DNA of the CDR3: TGTGCCAGCAGCTTAACTCTCCAAGAGACCCAGTACTTC.

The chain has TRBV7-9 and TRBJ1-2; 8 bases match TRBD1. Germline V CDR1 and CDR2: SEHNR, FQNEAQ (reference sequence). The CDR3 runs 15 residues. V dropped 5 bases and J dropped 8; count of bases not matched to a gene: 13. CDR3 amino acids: CASSTGGRGNEGYTF. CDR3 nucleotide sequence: TGTGCCAGCAGCACAGGGGGGAGAGGCAATGAGGGCTACACCTTC.

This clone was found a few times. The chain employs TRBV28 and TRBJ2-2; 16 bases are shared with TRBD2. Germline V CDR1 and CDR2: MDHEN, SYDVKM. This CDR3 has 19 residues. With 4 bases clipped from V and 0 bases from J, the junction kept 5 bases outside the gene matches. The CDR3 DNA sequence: TGTGCCAGCAGTTCTTGGGGACTAGCGGGAGGGCCGAACACCGGGGAGCTGTTTTTT. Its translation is CASSSWGLAGGPNTGELFF.

The CDR3 loop is CASSQGSGGARNEQFF. As DNA, the CDR3 is TGTGCCAGCAGCCAGGGGAGCGGGGGGGCTAGGAATGAGCAGTTCTTC. The chain carries TRBV2 and TRBJ2-1, with TRBD2 identical over 10 bases. Germline CDR1 SNHLY, CDR2 FYNNEI. J gave up 7 bases and V 6 bases, and 12 bases lay outside the gene matches. CDR3 length: 16 amino acids.

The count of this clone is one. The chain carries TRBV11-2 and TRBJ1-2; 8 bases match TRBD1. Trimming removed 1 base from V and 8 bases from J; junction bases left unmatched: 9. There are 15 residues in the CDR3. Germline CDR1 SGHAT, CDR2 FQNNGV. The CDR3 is CASSLGSQGAGGYTF. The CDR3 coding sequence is TGTGCCAGCAGCTTAGGCTCGCAGGGGGCCGGGGGCTACACCTTC.

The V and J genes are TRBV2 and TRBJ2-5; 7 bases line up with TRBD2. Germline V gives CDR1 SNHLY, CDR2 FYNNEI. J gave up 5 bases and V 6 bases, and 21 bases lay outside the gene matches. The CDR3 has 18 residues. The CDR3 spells CASSRLYTERGFLETQYF. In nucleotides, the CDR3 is TGTGCCAGCAGCCGCCTTTATACGGAGCGGGGTTTCTTGGAGACCCAGTACTTC.

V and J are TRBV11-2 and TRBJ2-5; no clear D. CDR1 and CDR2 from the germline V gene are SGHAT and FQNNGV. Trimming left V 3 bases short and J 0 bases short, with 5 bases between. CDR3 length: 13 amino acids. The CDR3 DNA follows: TGTGCCAGCAGCTTTGACAACCAAGAGACCCAGTACTTC. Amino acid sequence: CASSFDNQETQYF.

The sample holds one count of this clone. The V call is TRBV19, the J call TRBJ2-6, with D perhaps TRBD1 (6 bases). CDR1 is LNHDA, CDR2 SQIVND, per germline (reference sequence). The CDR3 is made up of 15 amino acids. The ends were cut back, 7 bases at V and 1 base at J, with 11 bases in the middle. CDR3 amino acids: CASTIGGSGANVLTF. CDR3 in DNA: TGTGCCAGTACCATAGGGGGATCTGGGGCCAACGTCCTGACTTTC.

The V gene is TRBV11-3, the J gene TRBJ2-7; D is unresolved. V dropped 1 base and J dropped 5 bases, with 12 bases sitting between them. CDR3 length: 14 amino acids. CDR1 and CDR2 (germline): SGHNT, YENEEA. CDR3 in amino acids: CASSLVPRGHEQYF. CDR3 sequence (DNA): TGTGCCAGCAGCTTAGTTCCCCGAGGCCACGAGCAGTACTTC.

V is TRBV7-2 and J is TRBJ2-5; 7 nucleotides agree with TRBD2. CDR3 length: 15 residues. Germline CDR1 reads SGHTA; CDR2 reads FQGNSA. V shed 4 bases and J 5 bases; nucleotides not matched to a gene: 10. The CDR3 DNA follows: TGTGCCAGCAGCTCCAGACTAGCCTTTCTGGAGACCCAGTACTTC. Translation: CASSSRLAFLETQYF.

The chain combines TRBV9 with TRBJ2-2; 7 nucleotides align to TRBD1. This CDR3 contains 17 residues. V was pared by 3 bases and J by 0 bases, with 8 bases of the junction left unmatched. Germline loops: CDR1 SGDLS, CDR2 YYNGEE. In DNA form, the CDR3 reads TGTGCCAGCAGCGAGGGGGCCCCAGGAGCGAACACCGGGGAGCTGTTTTTT. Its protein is CASSEGAPGANTGELFF.